The entry that follows covers one TCR beta chain sequence. Its antigen is not identified. This sample is part of a study of OX40 agonist ivuxolimab in advanced cancers. As for the study in general: Antecedent anti-PD-1, anti-PD-L1 or anti-CTLA-4 therapy was permissible, with roughly 36% having received some. Partial responses were achieved by three patients, one with hepatocellular carcinoma and two with cutaneous melanoma. Broader study findings: Partial responders at 0.1-3.0 mg/kg showed near-lowest clonal expansion. There were, on average, more expanded clones in CD8+ T cells than in CD4+.

The J segment lost 6 bases and the V segment lost 5 bases, leaving 25 bases of the junction unmatched. CDR1 and CDR2 (germline): SGHVS, FNYEAQ. This CDR3 is 19 amino acids long. Sequenced by immunoSEQ multiplex PCR; TCRdb stores in-frame clones only, minus some. The data hold 85,000 to 95,000 clones, with nearly 90% observed a single time. The sequence came from an adult with an advanced solid tumor such as melanoma, head and neck, liver or kidney cancer. V is TRBV7-6 and J is TRBJ2-7; 7 bases are a match to TRBD2. Sequenced material: CD4+ or CD8+ T cells sorted from blood, taken in a trial of the OX40 agonist ivuxolimab. The CDR3, as DNA: TGTGCCAGCAGCCCACAGATAAGGGCCCCAGCCGGCGGGAGAGGCGAGCAGTACTTC. Translation gives CASSPQIRAPAGGRGEQYF. The full variable domain, rest sourced from reference TRBV7-6 and TRBJ2-7, is GAGVSQSPRYKVTKRGQDVALRCDPISGHVSLYWYRQALGQGPEFLTYFNYEAQQDKSGLPNDRFSAERPEGSISTLTIQRTEQRDSAMYRCASSPQIRAPAGGRGEQYFGPGTRLTVT.